Each of the 26 T cell receptor beta chains below was sequenced from the same sample in a study of cytotoxic CD8 clonotypes in ibrutinib-treated CLL. The table came from immunoSEQ multiplex PCR; TCRdb's copy has only in-frame clones and leaves some out. The profile covers under 300,000 clones, with 70% to 80% appearing a single time and about 5.3% taken by the ten largest. The sample was PBMCs, taken at disease progression, from a patient treated with ibrutinib. The receptors come from a human donor with chronic lymphocytic leukemia.

V is TRBV5-4 and J is TRBJ2-3; TRBD1 is a possible D gene (6 bases). The germline CDR1 and CDR2 sequences are SGHNT and YYREEE (reference sequence). V lost 2 bases to trimming and J lost 5 bases, with 9 bases between them. The CDR3 runs to 13 residues. The DNA for the CDR3 is TGTGCCAGCAGCTTCCCACAGGGAGATACGCAGTATTTT. Amino acids: CASSFPQGDTQYF.

The chain recombines TRBV7-9 with TRBJ2-3; TRBD1 matches 9 bases. The V gene end was trimmed by 4 bases and the J gene end by 2 bases; junction bases not matched to a gene: 4. The CDR3 covers 15 residues. Looked up from germline, CDR1 is SEHNR and CDR2 is FQNEAQ (reference sequence). CDR3 amino acids: CASSSTGGNTDTQYF. The CDR3 bases are TGTGCCAGCAGCTCCACAGGGGGCAACACAGATACGCAGTATTTT. Supplemented by reference TRBV7-9 and TRBJ2-3, the full variable domain reads DTGVSQNPRHKITKRGQNVTFRCDPISEHNRLYWYRQTLGQGPEFLTYFQNEAQLEKSRLLSDRFSAERPKGSFSTLEIQRTEQGDSAMYLCASSSTGGNTDTQYFGPGTRLTVL.

The chain is built from TRBV18 and TRBJ2-3; the match to TRBD2 covers 10 bases. The V and J ends lost 3 bases and 2 bases, in that order; junction bases with no gene match: 8. This CDR3 has 17 amino acids. CDR1 and CDR2 (germline): KGHSH, LQKENI. The CDR3 here is CASSPLRTSGVTDTQYF. The CDR3 bases are TGTGCCAGCTCACCGCTAAGGACTAGCGGCGTCACAGATACGCAGTATTTT.

This chain links TRBV4-1 with TRBJ2-7; D is possibly TRBD2 (5 bases). The CDR3 totals 14 residues. Germline lookup yields CDR1 MGHRA and CDR2 YSYEKL. V lost 3 bases, J lost 2 bases, and 11 bases lay in between. CDR3 in amino acids: CASSQATSTYEQYF. The CDR3 nucleotides read TGCGCCAGCAGCCAGGCCACTAGTACCTACGAGCAGTACTTC.

The chain employs TRBV19 and TRBJ2-4, with D hard to call. Germline V gives CDR1 LNHDA, CDR2 SQIVND (reference sequence). The CDR3 is 15 residues long. V lost 6 bases to trimming and J lost 0 bases, with 12 bases between them. The CDR3 region has the DNA TGTGCCAGTAGAGACCAGGACCTAGCCAAAAACATTCAGTACTTC. This sequence encodes CASRDQDLAKNIQYF. Based on the CDR3 plus reference TRBV19 and TRBJ2-4, the full variable domain is DGGITQSPKYLFRKEGQNVTLSCEQNLNHDAMYWYRQDPGQGLRLIYYSQIVNDFQKGDIAEGYSVSREKKESFPLTVTSAQKNPTAFYLCASRDQDLAKNIQYFGAGTRLSVL.

The chain joins TRBV10-3 to TRBJ2-7; 10 bases fit TRBD1. The trim removed 10 bases at V and 6 bases at J, leaving 12 bases unmatched. This CDR3 is 14 amino acids long. Per the germline V gene, CDR1 is ENHRY and CDR2 is SYGVKD. CDR3 DNA: TGTGCCACCCTAACGGGGACAGGGGAGGCCGAGCAGTACTTC. Its translation: CATLTGTGEAEQYF.

This clone was seen a few times. The chain links TRBV14 to TRBJ2-7; TRBD2 might be the D (5 bases). CDR1 is SGHDN and CDR2 is FVKESK in the germline V gene. Trimming pared 4 bases from V and 7 bases from J, leaving 11 bases between. CDR3 length equals 12 residues. The CDR3 DNA follows: TGTGCCAGCAGCCCATCTAGGAGGGAGCAGTACTTC. Amino acids: CASSPSRREQYF. The full variable domain, its missing parts supplied by reference TRBV14 and TRBJ2-7, is EAGVTQFPSHSVIEKGQTVTLRCDPISGHDNLYWYRRVMGKEIKFLLHFVKESKQDESGMPNNRFLAERTGGTYSTLKVQPAELEDSGVYFCASSPSRREQYFGPGTRLTVT.

The CDR3 bases are TGTGCCAGCAGCTGGGGACAGCCAGGACAAGAGACCCAGTACTTC. Translated, it gives CASSWGQPGQETQYF. This rearrangement joins TRBV7-3 to TRBJ2-5; TRBD1 agrees at 7 bases. Germline loops: CDR1 SGHTA, CDR2 FQGTGA. CDR3 length equals 15 residues. Trimming cost V 4 bases and J 2 bases; bases outside gene matches: 7.

The rearrangement joins TRBV7-6 to TRBJ1-6; TRBD1 is a possible D gene (6 bases). Germline V gene sequence: CDR1 SGHVS, CDR2 FNYEAQ. CDR3 length: 14 amino acids. Trimming cost V 6 bases and J 10 bases, with 16 bases left between them. In DNA form, the CDR3 reads TGTGCCAGCAGTCCATTGGCAGGGGACTCACCCCTCCACTTT. As protein: CASSPLAGDSPLHF.

The CDR3 region is CSVERTSGGPMGGDTQYF. DNA of the CDR3: TGCAGCGTTGAAAGGACTAGCGGGGGACCCATGGGAGGAGATACGCAGTATTTT. The V and J genes are TRBV29-1 and TRBJ2-3, with TRBD2 matching 13 bases. Looked up from germline, CDR1 is SQVTM and CDR2 is ANQGSEA. CDR3 size: 18 residues. V dropped 2 bases and J dropped 5; count of bases not matched to a gene: 13.

The V and J genes are TRBV6-5 and TRBJ1-1, with a tentative D call TRBD1 (6 bases). Germline CDR1 and CDR2: MNHEY and SVGAGI. The V end lost 0 bases, the J end lost 14 bases, and 19 bases lay between the germline ends. The CDR3 covers 14 residues. CDR3 in amino acids: CASSYSISGKGGFF. The CDR3 DNA reads as TGTGCCAGCAGTTACTCGATTAGCGGCAAAGGGGGATTCTTT.

This chain's CDR3 is CATSRDGGTPYTF. The CDR3 DNA reads TGTGCCACCAGCAGAGATGGCGGGACCCCCTACACCTTC. The rearrangement links TRBV15 to TRBJ1-2, with a possible D match to TRBD1 (5 bases). Germline CDR1 and CDR2: LNHNV and YYDKDF (reference sequence). V was pared by 0 bases and J by 10 bases, with 12 bases between. This CDR3 is 13 amino acids long.

V and J are TRBV7-3 and TRBJ2-1, with TRBD1 matching over 7 bases. V was pared by 4 bases and J by 6 bases, with 6 bases of the junction left unmatched. CDR1 SGHTA and CDR2 FQGTGA come from the germline V gene. The CDR3 sequence is 14 residues long. The CDR3 bases are TGTGCCAGCAGCTCAGACAGGGTGGCCAATGAGCAGTTCTTC. Its translation is CASSSDRVANEQFF.

This clone has just one count. The V call is TRBV2, the J call TRBJ1-6, with D hard to call. This CDR3 spans 15 amino acids. Trimming removed 7 bases from V and 6 bases from J, with 16 bases in between. CDR1 is SNHLY and CDR2 is FYNNEI in the germline V gene. Here the CDR3 reads CASNEAGWGNSPLHF. The DNA of the CDR3 is TGTGCCAGCAACGAGGCGGGGTGGGGTAATTCACCCCTCCACTTT.

The chain carries TRBV10-3 and TRBJ2-1, with 9 bases matching TRBD1. V shed 6 bases, J shed 6 bases, and the junction held 6 bases outside the gene matches. The CDR3 spans 14 residues. In germline, CDR1 is ENHRY, CDR2 SYGVKD. This CDR3 is CAIRLTGQGNEQFF. CDR3 sequence (DNA): TGTGCCATCAGATTGACGGGACAGGGCAATGAGCAGTTCTTC.

The genes are TRBV10-3 and TRBJ2-7; D possibly corresponds to TRBD1 (6 bases). Per the germline V gene, CDR1 is ENHRY and CDR2 is SYGVKD. Trimming left V 5 bases short and J 1 base short, with 9 bases between. The CDR3 extends over 13 amino acids. The CDR3 protein is CAISRQESYEQYF. In DNA form, the CDR3 reads TGTGCCATCAGTAGACAGGAATCCTACGAGCAGTACTTC.

The V call is TRBV4-1, the J call TRBJ2-5, with D perhaps TRBD2 (5 bases). CDR1 and CDR2 from the germline V gene are MGHRA and YSYEKL. V was cut by 1 base and J by 2 bases, with 11 bases left in between. This CDR3 has 15 residues. The CDR3 DNA is TGCGCCAGCAGCCAAGTTTGGACTCAACAAGAGACCCAGTACTTC. As protein: CASSQVWTQQETQYF.

CDR3 coding DNA: TGTGCCAGCAGCAAAGTCCGGGACCGCCTTTCCTACGAGCAGTACTTC. This encodes CASSKVRDRLSYEQYF. The chain has TRBV21-1 and TRBJ2-7. TRBV21-1 is a documented pseudogene. The CDR3 is 16 amino acids.

The rearrangement uses TRBV27 and TRBJ1-2; 9 positions match TRBD1. Per the germline V gene, CDR1 is MNHEY and CDR2 is SMNVEV (reference sequence). V lost 5 bases, J lost 3 bases, and 7 bases stayed unmatched. This CDR3 is 15 amino acids long. CDR3 bases: TGTGCCAGCAGTACAGGGGGCGCCTCCTACTATGGCTACACCTTC. Its translation is CASSTGGASYYGYTF.

The J gene is TRBJ2-3, the V gene TRBV5-1, with a weak D call TRBD2 (5 bases). The ends were cut back, 0 bases at V and 0 bases at J, with 11 bases in the middle. Germline loops: CDR1 SGHRS, CDR2 YFSETQ. The CDR3 loop spans 16 amino acids. The CDR3 loop reads CASSLGGPPSTDTQYF. The CDR3 DNA reads TGCGCCAGCAGCTTGGGAGGGCCCCCGAGCACAGATACGCAGTATTTT. The variable domain in full, with the rest retrieved from reference TRBV5-1 and TRBJ2-3, is KAGVTQTPRYLIKTRGQQVTLSCSPISGHRSVSWYQQTPGQGLQFLFEYFSETQRNKGNFPGRFSGRQFSNSRSEMNVSTLELGDSALYLCASSLGGPPSTDTQYFGPGTRLTVL.

The V gene is TRBV27, the J gene TRBJ2-7; TRBD1 might be the D (6 bases). The CDR3 length is 14 residues. Germline CDR1 is MNHEY and CDR2 is SMNVEV (reference sequence). V was pared by 1 base and J by 2 bases, with 9 bases between. The CDR3 DNA is TGTGCCAGCAGTTTATTCCGGACAGCCTACGAGCAGTACTTC. This gives the protein CASSLFRTAYEQYF.

The rearrangement links TRBV7-9 to TRBJ2-3; D may be TRBD1 (5 bases). The CDR3 has 16 residues. V was shortened by 4 bases and J by 0 bases, with 14 bases between the two germline ends. Germline loops: CDR1 SEHNR, CDR2 FQNEAQ (reference sequence). The CDR3 DNA follows: TGTGCCAGCAGCTATACCTCAGGGTATAGCACAGATACGCAGTATTTT. This codes for CASSYTSGYSTDTQYF.

V is TRBV6-5 and J is TRBJ1-2, with D unclear. CDR1 MNHEY and CDR2 SVGAGI come from the germline V gene. This CDR3 region has 15 residues. Trimming removed 7 bases at V and 8 bases at J, with 23 bases between. Here the CDR3 reads CASTPKGLVYGGYTF. The CDR3 nucleotides are TGTGCCAGCACCCCCAAGGGCCTCGTCTATGGGGGCTACACCTTC.

The V call is TRBV27, the J call TRBJ2-7; perhaps TRBD1 as D (5 bases). Trimming stripped 6 bases from V and 3 bases from J, with 15 bases between. The germline gives CDR1 MNHEY, CDR2 SMNVEV (reference sequence). This CDR3 spans 14 amino acids. The DNA for the CDR3 is TGTGCCAGCAGCCGACAGAAACCCCGCTACGAGCAGTACTTC. It codes for CASSRQKPRYEQYF.

This clone has a handful of counts. The chain has TRBV7-2 and TRBJ1-2; D is perhaps TRBD1 (5 bases). Deletions cut 5 bases from V and 3 bases from J, with 13 bases between. The length of the CDR3 is 14 residues. Germline V gives CDR1 SGHTA, CDR2 FQGNSA. Written as DNA, the CDR3 is TGTGCCAGCAGCCGTCATGGGGGTCACTATGGCTACACCTTC. Amino acids: CASSRHGGHYGYTF.

The chain recombines TRBV2 with TRBJ1-1, with D tentatively TRBD1 (5 bases). This CDR3 is built from 16 residues. V lost 7 bases to trimming and J lost 7 bases, with 25 bases between them. From germline, CDR1 is SNHLY and CDR2 FYNNEI. In DNA form, the CDR3 reads TGTGCCAGCATCAGGGCCCAGTCACAACGTGGAGGTGAAGCTTTCTTT. This translates into CASIRAQSQRGGEAFF.